This entry lists 9 T cell receptor beta chains sequenced from one sample in a study of cytomegalovirus exposure and HLA in healthy donors. The study ran its PCR with 60 Vbeta and 13 Jbeta primers. Clones were sequenced by immunoSEQ multiplex PCR, and TCRdb holds only the in-frame ones, with some missing. There are some 99,000 clones in the sample; approximately 77% occur only once, and approximately 7.7% lies in the top ten. Input material: PBMCs. These receptors came from a female donor in good health and CMV-seronegative.

This sequence joins TRBV9 and TRBJ1-2, with D tentatively TRBD1 (6 bases). CDR3 length equals 13 residues. CDR1 and CDR2 from the germline V gene are SGDLS and YYNGEE. Trimming took 4 bases from V and 5 from J, leaving 12 bases between them. The CDR3 sequence: CASSSPRGYGYTF. The CDR3 bases are TGTGCCAGCAGCTCACCGAGGGGGTATGGCTACACCTTC.

This rearrangement joins TRBV18 to TRBJ2-7, with D possibly TRBD2 on 5 matching bases. CDR1 KGHSH and CDR2 LQKENI come from the germline V gene. The V and J ends lost 0 bases and 3 bases respectively, with 6 bases between them. This CDR3 has 13 amino acids. CDR3 protein: CASSPPSGYEQYF. The CDR3 bases are TGTGCCAGCTCACCACCAAGCGGCTACGAGCAGTACTTC.

This chain links TRBV30 with TRBJ1-2; maybe TRBD1 (5 bases). The CDR3 is 14 amino acids. Looked up from germline, CDR1 is GTSNPN and CDR2 is SVGIG (reference sequence). The ends were cut back, 4 bases at V and 0 bases at J, with 12 bases in the middle. The CDR3 sequence: CAWTLAGANYGYTF. In DNA, the CDR3 is TGTGCCTGGACCCTAGCGGGGGCTAACTATGGCTACACCTTC. The full variable domain, rest sourced from reference TRBV30 and TRBJ1-2, is SQTIHQWPATLVQPVGSPLSLECTVEGTSNPNLYWYRQAAGRGLQLLFYSVGIGQISSEVPQNLSASRPQDRQFILSSKKLLLSDSGFYLCAWTLAGANYGYTFGSGTRLTVV.

The rearrangement uses TRBV5-1 and TRBJ1-4; 9 bases are shared with TRBD1. The CDR3 runs 19 residues. After removal of 0 bases from V and 7 bases from J, the junction contained 16 bases not matched to a gene. Germline CDR1 SGHRS, CDR2 YFSETQ. The CDR3 loop is CASSLAVWPRDREAEKLFF. DNA of the CDR3: TGCGCCAGCAGCTTGGCCGTTTGGCCACGGGACAGGGAGGCTGAAAAACTGTTTTTT.

This clone was seen more than once but under ten times. This rearrangement joins TRBV29-1 to TRBJ1-5, with 11 bases aligning to TRBD1. The germline CDR1 and CDR2 sequences are SQVTM and ANQGSEA. The CDR3 loop spans 14 amino acids. V gave up 5 bases and J gave up 5 bases; unmatched junction bases: 5. This chain's CDR3 is CSVSKDRGHQPQHF. The CDR3 DNA sequence: TGCAGCGTTTCGAAGGACAGGGGGCATCAGCCCCAGCATTTT.

V and J are TRBV28 and TRBJ2-7; 8 bases align to TRBD2. CDR1 is MDHEN and CDR2 is SYDVKM in the germline V gene. V shed 7 bases and J 3 bases; nucleotides not matched to a gene: 5. This CDR3 has 13 residues. The CDR3 nucleotides read TGTGCCAGCACTTCACTAGCGGACTACGAGCAGTACTTC. Encoded protein: CASTSLADYEQYF. Full variable domain (remainder filled in from reference TRBV28 and TRBJ2-7): DVKVTQSSRYLVKRTGEKVFLECVQDMDHENMFWYRQDPGLGLRLIYFSYDVKMKEKGDIPEGYSVSREKKERFSLILESASTNQTSMYLCASTSLADYEQYFGPGTRLTVT.

The V and J genes are TRBV7-9 and TRBJ2-7, with TRBD2 identical over 9 bases. The CDR3 runs 17 residues. Germline CDR1 is SEHNR and CDR2 is FQNEAQ (reference sequence). The V and J ends lost 0 bases and 0 bases, in that order; junction bases with no gene match: 6. The DNA for the CDR3 is TGTGCCAGCAGCTTAGCGCGGGGGGGTCTGAGCTCCTACGAGCAGTACTTC. Residues: CASSLARGGLSSYEQYF.

The V call is TRBV18, the J call TRBJ1-1; D ambiguous. Germline values: CDR1 KGHSH, CDR2 LQKENI. V lost 3 bases, J lost 1 base, and 15 bases lay in between. CDR3 length: 16 amino acids. The CDR3 DNA is TGTGCCAGCTCACCGATGTACTCAGGCGCGAACACTGAAGCTTTCTTT. It yields the protein CASSPMYSGANTEAFF. Full variable domain (rest looked up from reference TRBV18 and TRBJ1-1): NAGVMQNPRHLVRRRGQEARLRCSPMKGHSHVYWYRQLPEEGLKFMVYLQKENIIDESGMPKERFSAEFPKEGPSILRIQQVVRGDSAAYFCASSPMYSGANTEAFFGQGTRLTVV.

The rearrangement uses TRBV5-1 and TRBJ2-5; 7 bases are shared with TRBD2. From germline, CDR1 is SGHRS and CDR2 YFSETQ. The trim removed 4 bases at V and 6 bases at J, leaving 15 bases unmatched. The CDR3 has 16 residues. Written as DNA, the CDR3 is TGCGCCAGCAGCCCCACCGGCGGCGGGGGAGAGAAGACCCAGTACTTC. Its translation is CASSPTGGGGEKTQYF.